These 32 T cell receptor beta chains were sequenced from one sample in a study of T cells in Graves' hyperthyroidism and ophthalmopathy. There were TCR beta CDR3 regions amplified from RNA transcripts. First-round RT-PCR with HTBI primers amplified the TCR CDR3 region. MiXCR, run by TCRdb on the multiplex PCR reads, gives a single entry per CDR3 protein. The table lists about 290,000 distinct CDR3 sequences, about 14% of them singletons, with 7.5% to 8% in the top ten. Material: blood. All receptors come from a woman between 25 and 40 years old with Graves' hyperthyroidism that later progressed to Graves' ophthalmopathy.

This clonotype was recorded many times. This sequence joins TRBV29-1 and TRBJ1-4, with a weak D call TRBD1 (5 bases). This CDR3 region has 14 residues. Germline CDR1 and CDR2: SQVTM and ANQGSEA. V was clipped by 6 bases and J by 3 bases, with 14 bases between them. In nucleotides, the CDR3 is TGCAGCGTGCGACAGCCAACACCTAATGAAAAACTGTTTTTT. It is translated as CSVRQPTPNEKLFF.

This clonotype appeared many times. The CDR3 DNA sequence: TGTGCCAGTCAGACCCCGCCCTCGAACACCGGGGAGCTGTTTTTT. Translating gives CASQTPPSNTGELFF. This chain joins TRBV28 and TRBJ2-2, with D hard to call. The germline V gene encodes CDR1 MDHEN and CDR2 SYDVKM. This CDR3 region has 15 residues. V was clipped by 9 bases and J by 0 bases, with 14 bases between them.

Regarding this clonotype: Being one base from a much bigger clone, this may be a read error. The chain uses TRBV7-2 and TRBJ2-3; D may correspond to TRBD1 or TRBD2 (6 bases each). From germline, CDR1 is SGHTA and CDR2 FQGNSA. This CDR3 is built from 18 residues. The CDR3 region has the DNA TGTGCCAGCAGCACACCAAGCAGGGGACTCCTACCCACAGATACGCTGTATTTT. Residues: CASSTPSRGLLPTDTLYF. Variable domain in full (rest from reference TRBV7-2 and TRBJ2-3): GAGVSQSPSNKVTEKGKDVELRCDPISGHTALYWYRQSLGQGLEFLIYFQGNSAPDKSGLPSDRFSAERTGGSVSTLTIQRTQQEDSAVYLCASSTPSRGLLPTDTLYFGPGTRLTVL.

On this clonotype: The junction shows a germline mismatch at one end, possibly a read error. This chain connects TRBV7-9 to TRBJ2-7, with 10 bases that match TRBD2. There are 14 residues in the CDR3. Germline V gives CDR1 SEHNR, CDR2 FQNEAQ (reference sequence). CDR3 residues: CAGSLELAGYEQYF. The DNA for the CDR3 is TGTGCCGGCAGCTTAGAACTAGCGGGGTACGAGCAGTACTTC.

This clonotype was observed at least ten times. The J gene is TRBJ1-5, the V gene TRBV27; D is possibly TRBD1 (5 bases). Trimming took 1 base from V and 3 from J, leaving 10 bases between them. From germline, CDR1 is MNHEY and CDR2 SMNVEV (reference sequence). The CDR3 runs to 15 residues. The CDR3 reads CASSLLGENNQPQHF. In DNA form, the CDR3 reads TGTGCCAGCAGTTTATTGGGGGAAAACAATCAGCCCCAGCATTTT.

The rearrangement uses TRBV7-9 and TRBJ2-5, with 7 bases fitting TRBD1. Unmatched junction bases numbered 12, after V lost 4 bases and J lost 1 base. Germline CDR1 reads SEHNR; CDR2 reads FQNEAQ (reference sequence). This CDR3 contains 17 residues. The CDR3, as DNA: TGTGCCAGCAGCTCCCGGGGACAGAGACATATCCAAGAGACCCAGTACTTC. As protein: CASSSRGQRHIQETQYF.

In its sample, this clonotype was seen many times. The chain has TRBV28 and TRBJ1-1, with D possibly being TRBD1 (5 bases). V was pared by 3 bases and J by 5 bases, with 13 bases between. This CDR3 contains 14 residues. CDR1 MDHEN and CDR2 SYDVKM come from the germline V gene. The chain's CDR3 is CASSFAGGGTEAFF. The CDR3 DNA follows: TGTGCCAGCAGTTTCGCGGGCGGGGGGACTGAAGCTTTCTTT.

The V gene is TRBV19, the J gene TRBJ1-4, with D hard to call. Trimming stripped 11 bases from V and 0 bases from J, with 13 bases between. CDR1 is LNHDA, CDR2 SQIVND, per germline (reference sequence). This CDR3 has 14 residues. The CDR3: CARKSASTNEKLFF. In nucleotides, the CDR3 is TGTGCCCGTAAGTCGGCTTCAACTAATGAAAAACTGTTTTTT.

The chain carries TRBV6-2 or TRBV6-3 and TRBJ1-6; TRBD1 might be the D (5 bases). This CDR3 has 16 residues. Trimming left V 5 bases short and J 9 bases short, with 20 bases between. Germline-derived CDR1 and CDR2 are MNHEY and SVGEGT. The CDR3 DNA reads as TGTGCCAGCAGTCCAAAGCTATGGGGGGTATTTTCACCCCTCCACTTT. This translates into CASSPKLWGVFSPLHF.

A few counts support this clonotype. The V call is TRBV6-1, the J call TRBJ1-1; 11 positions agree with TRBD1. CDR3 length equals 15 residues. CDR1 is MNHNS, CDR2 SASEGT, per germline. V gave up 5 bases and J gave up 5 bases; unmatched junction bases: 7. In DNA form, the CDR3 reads TGTGCCAGCAGTCGGGACAGGGGGTTGGGGACTGAAGCTTTCTTT. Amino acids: CASSRDRGLGTEAFF.

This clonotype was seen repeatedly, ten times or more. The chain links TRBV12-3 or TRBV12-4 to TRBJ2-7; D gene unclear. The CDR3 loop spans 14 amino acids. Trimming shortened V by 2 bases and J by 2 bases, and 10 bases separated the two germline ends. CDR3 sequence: CASSLRQVTYEQYF. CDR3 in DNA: TGTGCCAGCAGTTTAAGGCAGGTCACCTACGAGCAGTACTTC.

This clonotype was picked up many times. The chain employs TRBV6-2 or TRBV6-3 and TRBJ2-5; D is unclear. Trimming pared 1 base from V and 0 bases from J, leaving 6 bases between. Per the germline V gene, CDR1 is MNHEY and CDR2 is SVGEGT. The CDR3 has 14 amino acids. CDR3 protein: CASSYFGDQETQYF. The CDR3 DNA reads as TGTGCCAGCAGTTACTTTGGCGACCAAGAGACCCAGTACTTC.

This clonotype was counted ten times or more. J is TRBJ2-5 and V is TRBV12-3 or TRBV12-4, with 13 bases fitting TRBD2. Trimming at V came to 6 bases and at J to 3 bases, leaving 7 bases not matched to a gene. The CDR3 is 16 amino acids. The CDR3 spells CASSTSGTSGKETQYF. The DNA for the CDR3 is TGTGCCAGCAGCACATCCGGGACTAGCGGGAAAGAGACCCAGTACTTC.

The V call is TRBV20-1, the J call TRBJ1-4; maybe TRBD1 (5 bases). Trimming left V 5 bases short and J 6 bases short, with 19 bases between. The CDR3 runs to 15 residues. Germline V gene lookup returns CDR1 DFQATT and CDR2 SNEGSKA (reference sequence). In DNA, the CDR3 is TGCAGTGCTGGTGATTTTCAGGGTGGGGATGAAAAACTGTTTTTT. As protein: CSAGDFQGGDEKLFF.

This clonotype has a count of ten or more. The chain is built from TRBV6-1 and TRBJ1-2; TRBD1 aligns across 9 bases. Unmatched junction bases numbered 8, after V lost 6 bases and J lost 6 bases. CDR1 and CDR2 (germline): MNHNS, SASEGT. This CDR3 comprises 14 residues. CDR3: CASRRTGVGNGYTF. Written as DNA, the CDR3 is TGTGCCAGCAGGCGGACAGGGGTTGGCAATGGCTACACCTTC.

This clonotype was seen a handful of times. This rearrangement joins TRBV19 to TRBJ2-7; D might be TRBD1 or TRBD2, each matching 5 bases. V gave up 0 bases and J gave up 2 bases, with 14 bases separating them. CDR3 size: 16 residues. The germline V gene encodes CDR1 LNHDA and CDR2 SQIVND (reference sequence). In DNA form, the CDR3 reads TGTGCCAGTAGTATAGAACGGGGCAGCTCAGCCTACGAGCAGTACTTC. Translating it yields CASSIERGSSAYEQYF. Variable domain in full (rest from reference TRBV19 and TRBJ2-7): DGGITQSPKYLFRKEGQNVTLSCEQNLNHDAMYWYRQDPGQGLRLIYYSQIVNDFQKGDIAEGYSVSREKKESFPLTVTSAQKNPTAFYLCASSIERGSSAYEQYFGPGTRLTVT.

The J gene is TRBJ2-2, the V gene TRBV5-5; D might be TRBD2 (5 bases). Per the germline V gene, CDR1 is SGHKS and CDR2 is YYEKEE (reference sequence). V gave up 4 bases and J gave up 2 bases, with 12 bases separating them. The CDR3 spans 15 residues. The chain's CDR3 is CASSRVRGNTGELFF. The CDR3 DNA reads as TGTGCCAGCAGCCGGGTTCGGGGTAACACCGGGGAGCTGTTTTTT.

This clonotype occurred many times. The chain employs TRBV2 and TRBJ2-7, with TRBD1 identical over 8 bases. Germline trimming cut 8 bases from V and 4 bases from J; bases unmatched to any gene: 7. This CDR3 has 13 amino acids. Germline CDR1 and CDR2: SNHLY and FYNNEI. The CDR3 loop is CASVRTGNYEQYF. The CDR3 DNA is TGTGCCAGCGTCAGGACAGGGAATTACGAGCAGTACTTC.

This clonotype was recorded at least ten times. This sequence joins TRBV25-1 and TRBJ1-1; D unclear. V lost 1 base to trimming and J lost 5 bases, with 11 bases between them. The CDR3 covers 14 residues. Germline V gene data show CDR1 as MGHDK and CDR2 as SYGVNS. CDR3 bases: TGTGCCAGCAGTGAATGGGCAGGAGAGACTGAAGCTTTCTTT. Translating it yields CASSEWAGETEAFF.

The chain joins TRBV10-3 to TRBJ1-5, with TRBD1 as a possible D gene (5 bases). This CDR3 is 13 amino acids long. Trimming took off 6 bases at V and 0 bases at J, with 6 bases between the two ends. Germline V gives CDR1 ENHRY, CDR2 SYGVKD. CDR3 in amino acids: CAIRGDSNQPQHF. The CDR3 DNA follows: TGTGCCATCAGAGGGGATAGCAATCAGCCCCAGCATTTT.

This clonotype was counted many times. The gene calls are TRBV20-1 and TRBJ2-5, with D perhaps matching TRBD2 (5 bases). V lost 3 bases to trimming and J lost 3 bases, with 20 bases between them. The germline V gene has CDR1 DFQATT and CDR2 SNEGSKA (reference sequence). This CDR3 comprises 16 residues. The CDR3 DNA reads TGCAGTGCTAGTGGTGGGGAGCGAGGAACTAAAGAGACCCAGTACTTC. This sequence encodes CSASGGERGTKETQYF.

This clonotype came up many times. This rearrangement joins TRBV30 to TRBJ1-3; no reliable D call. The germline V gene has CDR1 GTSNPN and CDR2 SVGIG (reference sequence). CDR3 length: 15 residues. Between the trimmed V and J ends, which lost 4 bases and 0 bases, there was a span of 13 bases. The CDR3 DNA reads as TGTGCCTGGACCCACCCAATGTTCTCTGGAAACACCATATATTTT. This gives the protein CAWTHPMFSGNTIYF.

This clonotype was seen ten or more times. The CDR3 DNA follows: TGTGCCTGGAGTGTACCAGCGTCGGGTCAGCCCCAGCATTTT. This encodes CAWSVPASGQPQHF. The chain has TRBV30 and TRBJ1-5; D gene unclear. The CDR3 runs 14 residues. The V gene's germline CDR1 is GTSNPN and CDR2 SVGIG (reference sequence). V gave up 0 bases and J gave up 6 bases, with 12 bases separating them.

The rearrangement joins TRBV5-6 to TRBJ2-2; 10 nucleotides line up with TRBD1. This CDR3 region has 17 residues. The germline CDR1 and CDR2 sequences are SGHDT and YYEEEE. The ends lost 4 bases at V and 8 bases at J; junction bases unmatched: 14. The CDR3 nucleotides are TGTGCCAGCAGCCGGATTACAAGACAGGGGGCGGGTGGGGAGCTGTTTTTT. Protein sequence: CASSRITRQGAGGELFF.

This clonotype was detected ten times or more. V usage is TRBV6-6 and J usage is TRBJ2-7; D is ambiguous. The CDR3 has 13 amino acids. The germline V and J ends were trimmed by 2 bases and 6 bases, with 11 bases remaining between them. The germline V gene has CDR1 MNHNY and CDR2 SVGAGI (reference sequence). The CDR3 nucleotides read TGTGCCAGCAGTTACGCTTTTGCCGGCGAGCAGTACTTC. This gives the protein CASSYAFAGEQYF.

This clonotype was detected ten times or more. CDR3 protein: CASRPPGADTEAFF. For the CDR3, the DNA is TGTGCCAGCAGACCACCTGGGGCAGACACTGAAGCTTTCTTT. The V and J genes are TRBV11-2 and TRBJ1-1, with a weak D call TRBD1 (5 bases). In germline, CDR1 is SGHAT, CDR2 FQNNGV. The CDR3 runs 14 residues. The germline V and J ends were trimmed by 6 bases and 3 bases, with 14 bases remaining between them. Full variable domain (missing parts from reference TRBV11-2 and TRBJ1-1): EAGVAQSPRYKIIEKRQSVAFWCNPISGHATLYWYQQILGQGPKLLIQFQNNGVVDDSQLPKDRFSAERLKGVDSTLKIQPAKLEDSAVYLCASRPPGADTEAFFGQGTRLTVV.

The CDR3 sequence is CASSLIGKNAEAFF. CDR3 DNA: TGTGCCAGCAGCTTAATCGGGAAAAACGCTGAAGCTTTCTTT. V and J are TRBV11-1 and TRBJ1-1; D gene unclear. CDR3 length: 14 amino acids. CDR1 is SGHAT, CDR2 FQDESV, per germline (reference sequence). The V gene lost 2 bases and the J gene lost 6 bases, with 13 bases spanning the gap.

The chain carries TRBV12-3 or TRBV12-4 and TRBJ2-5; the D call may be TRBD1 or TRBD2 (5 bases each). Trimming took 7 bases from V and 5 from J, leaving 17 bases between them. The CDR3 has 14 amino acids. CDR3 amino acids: CASTPSGAGETQYF. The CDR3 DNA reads TGTGCCAGCACCCCATCCGGGGCCGGGGAGACCCAGTACTTC.

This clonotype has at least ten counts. The CDR3 region is CSAERLAVIYEQYF. The CDR3 bases are TGCAGTGCTGAACGACTAGCGGTTATCTACGAGCAGTACTTC. V and J are TRBV20-1 and TRBJ2-7, with 9 bases identical to TRBD2. Germline V gives CDR1 DFQATT, CDR2 SNEGSKA (reference sequence). This CDR3 spans 14 amino acids. Germline trimming cut 5 bases from V and 3 bases from J; bases unmatched to any gene: 8.

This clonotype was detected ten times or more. This CDR3 reads CASSLIPPSTDTQYF. The CDR3 coding sequence is TGTGCCAGCAGTTTAATTCCCCCCAGTACAGATACGCAGTATTTT. The V gene is TRBV27, the J gene TRBJ2-3; D unclear. CDR1 MNHEY and CDR2 SMNVEV come from the germline V gene (reference sequence). Between the trimmed V and J ends, which lost 2 bases and 3 bases, there was a span of 12 bases. The CDR3 is 15 residues long.

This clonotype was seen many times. CDR3: CASSSQGATEAFF. In nucleotides, the CDR3 is TGTGCCAGCAGCTCGCAGGGGGCAACTGAAGCTTTCTTT. The V and J genes are TRBV7-3 and TRBJ1-1; 8 bases line up with TRBD1. The CDR3 is 13 residues long. CDR1 is SGHTA, CDR2 FQGTGA, per germline. J was trimmed by 5 bases and V by 4 bases; bases with no gene match: 3.

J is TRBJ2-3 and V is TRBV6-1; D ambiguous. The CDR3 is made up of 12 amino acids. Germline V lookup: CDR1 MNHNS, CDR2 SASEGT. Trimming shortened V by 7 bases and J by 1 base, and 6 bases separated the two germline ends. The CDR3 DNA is TGTGCCAGCATCGACCGCACAGATACGCAGTATTTT. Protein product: CASIDRTDTQYF.